This TCR beta chain was recorded in a study of blood T cell repertoires in COVID-19. This table comes from immunoSEQ multiplex PCR, and its TCRdb copy is limited to in-frame clones, with some not included. The sample carries roughly 48,000 clones, 90% to 95% recorded once. Trimming pared 8 bases from V and 0 bases from J, leaving 11 bases between. In germline, CDR1 is LGHDT, CDR2 YNNKEL (reference sequence). The CDR3 sequence is 14 residues long. The specimen was peripheral blood. The rearrangement uses TRBV3-1 (or the pseudogene TRBV3-2) and TRBJ2-1; D possibly corresponds to TRBD1 (5 bases). This TCR was sampled from a man in his 60s with COVID-19, enrolled during active disease. This chain's CDR3 is CASEGASSYNEQFF. The CDR3 nucleotides read TGTGCCAGCGAAGGGGCCAGCTCCTACAATGAGCAGTTCTTC.